This TCR beta chain stems from a study of shared clonotypes between healthy human individuals. Germline-derived CDR1 and CDR2 are LNHDA and SQIVND (reference sequence). This CDR3 contains 15 residues. Here immunoSEQ multiplex PCR was the method, and the copy in TCRdb shows in-frame clones only, minus some. Of around 2,000,000 clones in the sample, roughly 95% are singletons; the top ten hold 0.13%. The sample consisted of naive CD4+ T cells sorted from blood. As to subset: CD45RA+ positively selected. This sequence originates from a man younger than 35 in good health. The rearrangement uses TRBV19 and TRBJ2-6; D not certain. The CDR3 DNA is TGTGCGAGTCGAATGGGGTTCTCTGGGGCCAACGTCCTGACTTTC. It encodes CASRMGFSGANVLTF.